This T cell receptor beta chain was sequenced during a study of Graves' ophthalmopathy and Graves' hyperthyroidism. If patients had other autoimmune diseases, uncontrolled infections, pregnancy or lactation, they were excluded. Thyroid ultrasound, orbital computed tomography, TRAb, serum thyroxine and clinical symptoms formed the basis of diagnosis. Study-wide results and caveats: This model predicted ophthalmopathy progression (sensitivity 65% to 71%, specificity around 72%).

In germline, CDR1 is MNHNS, CDR2 SASEGT. V lost 6 bases and J 6 bases, leaving 21 bases between the germline ends. This CDR3 is 15 amino acids long. This clonotype was seen ten or more times. What it binds is not known. RNA transcripts yielded amplified TCR beta CDR3 regions. RT-PCR was first run with HTBI primers, then multiplex PCR in a second round. MiXCR, applied by TCRdb to the multiplex PCR reads, yields one record per CDR3 protein. This sample has 500,000 to 600,000 distinct CDR3 sequences; 35% to 45% occur once, and the top ten carry about 4.2%. This clonotype originated in an adult man with Graves' hyperthyroidism. This chain joins TRBV6-1 and TRBJ2-7; TRBD2 might be the D (5 bases). The source material was peripheral blood or thyroid tissue (not recorded which). In nucleotides, the CDR3 is TGTGCCAGCAGGAGGGCGGTTAATAGAGAATCCGAGCAGTACTTC. It codes for CASRRAVNRESEQYF.